Each of the 31 T cell receptor beta chains below was sequenced from the same sample in a study of cytomegalovirus exposure and HLA in healthy donors. Vbeta (60) and Jbeta (13) primers were used in the PCR. Clones were sequenced by immunoSEQ multiplex PCR, and TCRdb holds only the in-frame ones, with some missing. This table holds approximately 50,000 clones, around 83% found once. Sample: PBMCs. Receptors originate from a man aged 25-40 years in good health and CMV-seronegative.

In this sample, this clone turned up a few times. This sequence joins TRBV4-2 and TRBJ1-1, with TRBD1 matching 7 bases. Germline CDR1 LGHNA, CDR2 YNFKEQ. With 4 bases clipped from V and 1 base from J, the junction kept 6 bases outside the gene matches. The CDR3 runs 15 residues. The CDR3: CASSPRTGENTEAFF. CDR3 nucleotides: TGTGCCAGCAGCCCCCGGACAGGAGAGAACACTGAAGCTTTCTTT.

CDR3 in amino acids: CASSLSGTGLNYGYTF. The DNA for the CDR3 is TGTGCCAGCAGTTTATCCGGGACAGGGCTAAACTATGGCTACACCTTC. The chain is built from TRBV27 and TRBJ1-2, with 9 bases fitting TRBD1. The CDR3 length is 16 residues. V was clipped by 0 bases and J by 2 bases; unmatched bases: 4. Looked up from germline, CDR1 is MNHEY and CDR2 is SMNVEV (reference sequence).

The chain links TRBV19 to TRBJ2-1; possibly TRBD2 for D (5 bases). Germline loops: CDR1 LNHDA, CDR2 SQIVND (reference sequence). V was clipped by 2 bases and J by 9 bases, with 14 bases between them. CDR3 length: 14 residues. As DNA, the CDR3 is TGTGCCAGTAGTATATGGTCCAGGAGGAGTGAGCAGTTCTTC. Its translation: CASSIWSRRSEQFF.

The CDR3 nucleotides read TGTGCCAGCAGCATGGGGGGATCGGGCACCGGGGAGCTGTTTTTT. Translating it yields CASSMGGSGTGELFF. The genes are TRBV9 and TRBJ2-2, with D maybe TRBD2 (6 bases). V lost 4 bases and J lost 4, with 14 bases in between. The V gene's germline CDR1 is SGDLS and CDR2 YYNGEE. The CDR3 consists of 15 residues.

The chain recombines TRBV19 with TRBJ2-7, with 8 positions matching TRBD2. Germline CDR1 and CDR2: LNHDA and SQIVND (reference sequence). The CDR3 consists of 16 residues. Trimming took 4 bases from V and 0 from J; bases not matched to a gene: 8. In DNA form, the CDR3 reads TGTGCCAGTAGTACCTTCCTCGGGAGGGACTCCTACGAGCAGTACTTC. It is translated as CASSTFLGRDSYEQYF.

V usage is TRBV6-5 and J usage is TRBJ1-2, with D maybe TRBD1 (5 bases). V was pared by 6 bases and J by 8 bases, with 19 bases between. CDR1 and CDR2 (germline): MNHEY, SVGAGI. The CDR3 extends over 14 amino acids. Here the CDR3 reads CASSSPGGFEGYTF. CDR3 coding DNA: TGTGCCAGCAGCTCCCCCGGGGGGTTCGAAGGCTACACCTTC.

The chain employs TRBV19 and TRBJ1-5; the match to TRBD1 covers 9 bases. Germline V gene data show CDR1 as LNHDA and CDR2 as SQIVND (reference sequence). The CDR3 totals 15 residues. Trimming took 4 bases from V and 1 from J; bases not matched to a gene: 2. As DNA, the CDR3 is TGTGCCAGTAGTAGGACAGGGGCCAGCAATCAGCCCCAGCATTTT. This sequence encodes CASSRTGASNQPQHF.

This sequence joins TRBV18 and TRBJ1-5; TRBD1 matches at 10 bases. The CDR3 is 15 residues long. Per germline, CDR1 KGHSH and CDR2 LQKENI. After removal of 6 bases from V and 2 bases from J, the junction contained 4 bases not matched to a gene. The CDR3 loop is CASSPGTGGNQPQHF. Here the CDR3 DNA reads TGTGCCAGCTCCCCCGGGACAGGGGGCAATCAGCCCCAGCATTTT.

The V gene is TRBV12-5, the J gene TRBJ2-3, with D hard to call. The CDR3 is 13 amino acids. V was clipped by 7 bases and J by 2 bases, with 10 bases between them. The germline gives CDR1 LGHNT, CDR2 FRNRAP. The CDR3 protein is CASAKPITDTQYF. The CDR3 DNA is TGTGCTAGTGCCAAGCCCATCACAGATACGCAGTATTTT.

The chain carries TRBV7-8 and TRBJ1-6, with 10 bases matching TRBD1. The germline V gene has CDR1 SGHVS and CDR2 FQNEAQ. The CDR3 is made up of 17 amino acids. The ends lost 2 bases at V and 8 bases at J; junction bases unmatched: 9. The CDR3 here is CASSLPRQGAADSPLHF. In DNA, the CDR3 is TGTGCCAGCAGCTTACCTAGACAGGGGGCTGCGGATTCACCCCTCCACTTT.

This clone was seen only once. The chain joins TRBV21-1 to TRBJ2-5; no DNA check was done on the table's D call, TRBD1. TRBV21-1 is a known pseudogene. CDR3 length: 17 amino acids. The CDR3 DNA reads TGTGCCAGCAGCAAAGGAAGGGGACAGATATTCCAAGAGACCCAGTACTTC. Amino acids: CASSKGRGQIFQETQYF.

The chain has TRBV5-1 and TRBJ1-4; the D is unclear. V lost 4 bases, J lost 1 base, and 14 bases lay in between. The CDR3 totals 16 residues. Per the germline V gene, CDR1 is SGHRS and CDR2 is YFSETQ. The CDR3 loop is CASSGSGAGTNEKLFF. The CDR3, as DNA: TGCGCCAGCAGCGGCAGTGGTGCGGGAACTAATGAAAAACTGTTTTTT.

V is TRBV15 and J is TRBJ2-2, with TRBD1 matching 7 bases. V was pared by 5 bases and J by 4 bases, with 10 bases of the junction left unmatched. Germline CDR1 LNHNV, CDR2 YYDKDF (reference sequence). CDR3 size: 16 residues. The CDR3 DNA sequence: TGTGCCACCAGCGGAAGGGACAGAGAAGGCACCGGGGAGCTGTTTTTT. As protein: CATSGRDREGTGELFF.

This chain joins TRBV5-1 and TRBJ1-2; 7 positions agree with TRBD1. The CDR3 spans 15 residues. The V gene end was trimmed by 3 bases and the J gene end by 3 bases; junction bases not matched to a gene: 8. Looked up from germline, CDR1 is SGHRS and CDR2 is YFSETQ. DNA for the CDR3: TGCGCCAGCAGCTCACAGGGGCTTGAGGACTATGGCTACACCTTC. Translating gives CASSSQGLEDYGYTF.

Only one count was recorded for this clone. The genes are TRBV4-2 and TRBJ2-1; D possibly corresponds to TRBD1 (6 bases). V lost 0 bases and J lost 3, with 9 bases in between. The length of the CDR3 is 15 residues. The germline CDR1 and CDR2 sequences are LGHNA and YNFKEQ. This CDR3 reads CASSQDSQGYNEQFF. CDR3 DNA: TGTGCCAGCAGCCAAGATTCACAGGGCTACAATGAGCAGTTCTTC.

This chain joins TRBV5-6 and TRBJ2-1, with 7 bases lining up with TRBD2. The germline gives CDR1 SGHDT, CDR2 YYEEEE. The V gene end was trimmed by 3 bases and the J gene end by 5 bases; junction bases not matched to a gene: 11. This CDR3 is 16 amino acids long. Here the CDR3 reads CASSSRWLAANNEQFF. The CDR3 DNA follows: TGTGCCAGCAGCTCAAGGTGGCTAGCGGCTAACAATGAGCAGTTCTTC.

The J gene is TRBJ2-7, the V gene TRBV7-8; a possible D gene is TRBD2 (6 bases). The CDR3 extends over 16 amino acids. Germline-derived CDR1 and CDR2 are SGHVS and FQNEAQ. V lost 2 bases to trimming and J lost 3 bases, with 17 bases between them. This CDR3 reads CASSLSSLGGYYEQYF. CDR3 sequence (DNA): TGTGCCAGCAGCTTAAGCTCTCTCGGGGGATACTACGAGCAGTACTTC.

The rearrangement joins TRBV5-4 to TRBJ2-2; TRBD2 agrees at 8 bases. The ends lost 5 bases at V and 6 bases at J; junction bases unmatched: 6. This CDR3 comprises 14 residues. The germline V gene encodes CDR1 SGHNT and CDR2 YYREEE (reference sequence). In DNA form, the CDR3 reads TGTGCCAGCAGATCGGGGGGGGATGCCGGGGAGCTGTTTTTT. This gives the protein CASRSGGDAGELFF. Variable domain in full (rest from reference TRBV5-4 and TRBJ2-2): ETGVTQSPTHLIKTRGQQVTLRCSSQSGHNTVSWYQQALGQGPQFIFQYYREEENGRGNFPPRFSGLQFPNYSSELNVNALELDDSALYLCASRSGGDAGELFFGEGSRLTVL.

The V gene is TRBV7-2, the J gene TRBJ2-7; 7 bases match TRBD1. This CDR3 comprises 13 residues. The V gene's germline CDR1 is SGHTA and CDR2 FQGNSA. V lost 5 bases, J lost 7 bases, and 8 bases stayed unmatched. Here the CDR3 DNA reads TGTGCCAGCAGCGTCGACAGGGCGCGGGAGCAGTACTTC. It is translated as CASSVDRAREQYF.

The V and J genes are TRBV10-3 and TRBJ2-3, with 8 bases lining up with TRBD2. The CDR3 totals 15 residues. The junction had 6 bases not matched to a gene; V was cut back by 6 bases and J by 1 base. Germline assignment: CDR1 ENHRY and CDR2 SYGVKD. The CDR3 DNA is TGTGCCATCAGCCTGGAGGGACTAGGCACAGATACGCAGTATTTT. This codes for CAISLEGLGTDTQYF.

V is TRBV4-2 and J is TRBJ2-1; D might be TRBD2 (5 bases). The CDR3 sequence is 15 residues long. V was shortened by 2 bases and J by 6 bases, with 14 bases between the two germline ends. Per the germline V gene, CDR1 is LGHNA and CDR2 is YNFKEQ. The CDR3 loop is CASSQQEGSGNEQFF. CDR3 DNA sequence: TGTGCCAGCAGCCAACAAGAGGGTTCGGGCAATGAGCAGTTCTTC.

This chain links TRBV9 with TRBJ2-1, with 8 bases identical to TRBD2. Per germline, CDR1 SGDLS and CDR2 YYNGEE. This CDR3 has 19 residues. V was pared by 0 bases and J by 0 bases, with 11 bases of the junction left unmatched. In DNA form, the CDR3 reads TGTGCCAGCAGCGTAGCCCTCGTTAGCGGGACCAGCTCCTACAATGAGCAGTTCTTC. Translated: CASSVALVSGTSSYNEQFF.

The rearrangement links TRBV5-1 to TRBJ2-2; TRBD1 matches 8 bases. With 7 bases clipped from V and 5 bases from J, the junction kept 10 bases outside the gene matches. Germline CDR1 reads SGHRS; CDR2 reads YFSETQ. CDR3 length: 15 residues. The CDR3 loop reads CASSSWQGATGELFF. DNA of the CDR3: TGCGCCAGCTCCTCCTGGCAGGGGGCTACCGGGGAGCTGTTTTTT.

The chain employs TRBV6-5 and TRBJ1-2, with 8 positions matching TRBD1. CDR3 length equals 15 residues. With V trimmed by 5 bases and J by 6 bases, 11 bases remained unmatched. Germline assignment: CDR1 MNHEY and CDR2 SVGAGI. The CDR3 is CASSQWVSGGNGYTF. In DNA, the CDR3 is TGTGCCAGCAGTCAATGGGTGTCAGGGGGCAATGGCTACACCTTC.

The chain combines TRBV19 with TRBJ1-4, with TRBD1 matching 7 bases. CDR1 and CDR2 (germline): LNHDA, SQIVND (reference sequence). CDR3 length: 15 amino acids. V lost 6 bases, J lost 3 bases, and 7 bases stayed unmatched. This chain's CDR3 is CASRADRVPNEKLFF. The CDR3 DNA reads TGTGCCAGTAGGGCCGACAGGGTGCCTAATGAAAAACTGTTTTTT.

The chain employs TRBV30 and TRBJ2-7, with 9 bases fitting TRBD2. V was clipped by 0 bases and J by 4 bases; unmatched bases: 7. CDR1 GTSNPN and CDR2 SVGIG come from the germline V gene (reference sequence). CDR3 length: 15 residues. CDR3 sequence: CAWSVLGAGGYEQYF. Written as DNA, the CDR3 is TGTGCCTGGAGTGTACTAGGAGCGGGAGGTTACGAGCAGTACTTC.

The rearrangement joins TRBV6-1 to TRBJ1-5; no firm D call. Germline V lookup: CDR1 MNHNS, CDR2 SASEGT. Trimming shortened V by 5 bases and J by 4 bases, and 9 bases separated the two germline ends. CDR3 length: 13 residues. The CDR3 DNA follows: TGTGCCAGCAGTTCTACAGAGAATCAGCCCCAGCATTTT. It encodes CASSSTENQPQHF.

This chain connects TRBV9 to TRBJ2-2; tentatively, D is TRBD2 (6 bases). Germline V gene lookup returns CDR1 SGDLS and CDR2 YYNGEE. The V and J ends lost 4 bases and 2 bases respectively, with 15 bases between them. The CDR3 has 16 residues. In DNA, the CDR3 is TGTGCCAGCAGCACGACTAGTTGGGGAAACACCGGGGAGCTGTTTTTT. This gives the protein CASSTTSWGNTGELFF.

This rearrangement joins TRBV2 to TRBJ2-3; 9 bases line up with TRBD2. With 6 bases clipped from V and 2 bases from J, the junction kept 6 bases outside the gene matches. This CDR3 is built from 15 residues. Germline values: CDR1 SNHLY, CDR2 FYNNEI. CDR3 sequence (DNA): TGTGCCAGCAGCGCCGGACTAGCGAACACAGATACGCAGTATTTT. This translates into CASSAGLANTDTQYF. The variable domain in full, completed from reference TRBV2 and TRBJ2-3, reads EPEVTQTPSHQVTQMGQEVILRCVPISNHLYFYWYRQILGQKVEFLVSFYNNEISEKSEIFDDQFSVERPDGSNFTLKIRSTKLEDSAMYFCASSAGLANTDTQYFGPGTRLTVL.

This chain connects TRBV4-3 to TRBJ2-5; D is unclear. The ends were cut back, 0 bases at V and 5 bases at J, with 13 bases in the middle. This CDR3 is built from 15 residues. CDR1 is LGHNA and CDR2 is YSLEER in the germline V gene. For the CDR3, the DNA is TGCGCCAGCAGCCAAGATAGAAACTTGGTGGAGACCCAGTACTTC. This translates into CASSQDRNLVETQYF.

This chain uses TRBV27 with TRBJ2-5; D is possibly TRBD1 (7 bases). V was shortened by 5 bases and J by 5 bases, with 27 bases between the two germline ends. Looked up from germline, CDR1 is MNHEY and CDR2 is SMNVEV (reference sequence). This CDR3 is 18 amino acids long. The CDR3 region has the DNA TGTGCCAGCAGTGGGTACAGGGGATTATTTAGGGAGGTCGAGACCCAGTACTTC. Its protein is CASSGYRGLFREVETQYF.